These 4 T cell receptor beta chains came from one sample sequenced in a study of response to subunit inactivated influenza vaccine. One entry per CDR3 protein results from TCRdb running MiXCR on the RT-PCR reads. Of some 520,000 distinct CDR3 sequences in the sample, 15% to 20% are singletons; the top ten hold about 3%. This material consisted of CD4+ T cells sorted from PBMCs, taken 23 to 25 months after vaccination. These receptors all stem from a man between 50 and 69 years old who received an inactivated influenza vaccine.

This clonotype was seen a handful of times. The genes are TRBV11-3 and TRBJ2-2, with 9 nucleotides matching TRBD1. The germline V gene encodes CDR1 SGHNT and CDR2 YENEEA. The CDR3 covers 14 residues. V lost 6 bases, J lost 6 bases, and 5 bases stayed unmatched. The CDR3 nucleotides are TGTGCCAGCAGGGCCGGGACAGGGTCCGGGGAGCTGTTTTTT. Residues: CASRAGTGSGELFF. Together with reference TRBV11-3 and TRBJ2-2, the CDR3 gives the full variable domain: EAGVVQSPRYKIIEKKQPVAFWCNPISGHNTLYWYLQNLGQGPELLIRYENEEAVDDSQLPKDRFSAERLKGVDSTLKIQPAELGDSAVYLCASRAGTGSGELFFGEGSRLTVL.

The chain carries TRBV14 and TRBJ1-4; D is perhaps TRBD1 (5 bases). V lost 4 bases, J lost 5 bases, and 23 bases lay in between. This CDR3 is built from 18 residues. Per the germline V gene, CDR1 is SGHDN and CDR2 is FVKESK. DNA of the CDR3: TGTGCCAGCAGCCGAGGGGTCACGAGTTCTTCGAAAAATGAAAAACTGTTTTTT. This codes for CASSRGVTSSSKNEKLFF.

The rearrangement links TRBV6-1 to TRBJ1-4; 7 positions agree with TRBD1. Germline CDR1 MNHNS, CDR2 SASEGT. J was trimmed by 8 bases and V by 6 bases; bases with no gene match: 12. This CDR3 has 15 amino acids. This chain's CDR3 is CASRPGTVAGEKLFF. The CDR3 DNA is TGTGCCAGCAGACCTGGGACAGTCGCGGGGGAAAAACTGTTTTTT.

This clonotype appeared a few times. DNA for the CDR3: TGTGCCAGCAGCTACGAGTGGACAGCGAACACTGAAGCTTTCTTT. Its translation is CASSYEWTANTEAFF. The chain employs TRBV5-5 and TRBJ1-1; D might be TRBD1 (6 bases). This CDR3 region has 15 residues. Germline CDR1 and CDR2: SGHKS and YYEKEE (reference sequence). V lost 3 bases and J lost 1, with 13 bases in between.